This TCR beta chain came from a study of blood T cell repertoires in COVID-19. The repertoire was sequenced with immunoSEQ multiplex PCR; TCRdb's copy has only in-frame clones and lacks some. The sample shows a few hundred thousand clones, under 85% of them seen only once. The CDR3 has 16 residues. Trimming cost V 4 bases and J 0 bases; bases outside gene matches: 4. Per the germline V gene, CDR1 is SGDLS and CDR2 is YYNGEE. Sequencing was done on a sample of peripheral blood. The source of this sequence is a man aged 25 to 40 who had recovered from COVID-19. The chain has TRBV9 and TRBJ1-5; the match to TRBD1 covers 10 bases. In DNA, the CDR3 is TGTGCCAGCAGCCCTGGGACAGGGGCTAGCAATCAGCCCCAGCATTTT. Translated: CASSPGTGASNQPQHF.